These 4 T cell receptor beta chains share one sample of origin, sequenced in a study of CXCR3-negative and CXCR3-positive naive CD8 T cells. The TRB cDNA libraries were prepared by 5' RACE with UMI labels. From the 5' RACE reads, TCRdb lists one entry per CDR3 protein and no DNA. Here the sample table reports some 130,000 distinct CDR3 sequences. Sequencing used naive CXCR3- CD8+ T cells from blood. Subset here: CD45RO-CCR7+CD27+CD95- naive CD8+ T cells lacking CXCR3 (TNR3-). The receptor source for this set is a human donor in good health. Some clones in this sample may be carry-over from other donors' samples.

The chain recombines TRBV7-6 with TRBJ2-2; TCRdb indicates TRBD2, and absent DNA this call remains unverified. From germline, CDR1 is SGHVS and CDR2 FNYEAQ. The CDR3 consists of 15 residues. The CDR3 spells CASSLGRQNTGELFF.

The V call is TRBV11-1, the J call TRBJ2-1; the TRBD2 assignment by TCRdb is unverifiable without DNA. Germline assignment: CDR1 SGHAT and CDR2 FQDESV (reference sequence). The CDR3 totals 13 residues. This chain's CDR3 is CASSLGPNNEQFF. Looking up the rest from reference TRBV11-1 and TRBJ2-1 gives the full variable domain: EAEVAQSPRYKITEKSQAVAFWCDPISGHATLYWYRQILGQGPELLVQFQDESVVDDSQLPKDRFSAERLKGVDSTLKIQPAELGDSAMYLCASSLGPNNEQFFGPGTRLTVL.

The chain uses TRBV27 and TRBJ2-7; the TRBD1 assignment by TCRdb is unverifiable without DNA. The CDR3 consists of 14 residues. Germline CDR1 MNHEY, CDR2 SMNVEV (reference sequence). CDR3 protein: CASSSSGVTYEQYF.

CDR3 residues: CASSLRGLASPRGDTQYF. This chain joins TRBV28 and TRBJ2-3; TCRdb designates TRBD2, a call that cannot be tested without DNA. The germline V gene encodes CDR1 MDHEN and CDR2 SYDVKM. The CDR3 is 18 residues long.